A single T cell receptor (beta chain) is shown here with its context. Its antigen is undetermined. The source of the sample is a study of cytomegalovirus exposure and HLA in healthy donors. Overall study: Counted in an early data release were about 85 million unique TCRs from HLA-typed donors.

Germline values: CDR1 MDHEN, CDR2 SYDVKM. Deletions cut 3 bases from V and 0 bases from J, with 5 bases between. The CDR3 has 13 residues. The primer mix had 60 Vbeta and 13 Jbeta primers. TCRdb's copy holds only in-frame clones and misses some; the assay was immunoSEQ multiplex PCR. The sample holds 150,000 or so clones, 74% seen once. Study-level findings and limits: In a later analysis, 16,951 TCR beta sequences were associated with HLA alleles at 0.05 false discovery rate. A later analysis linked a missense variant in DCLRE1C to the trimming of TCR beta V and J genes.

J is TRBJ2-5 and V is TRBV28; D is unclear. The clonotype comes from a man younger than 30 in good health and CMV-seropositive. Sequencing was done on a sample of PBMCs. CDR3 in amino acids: CASSFTDQETQYF. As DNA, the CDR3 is TGTGCCAGCAGTTTCACAGACCAAGAGACCCAGTACTTC.